This TCR beta chain was sequenced in a study of blood T cells in healthy people across ages (dated by TCRdb to the mid-2010s). Regarding the complete study: Template switching captured roughly one uniquely barcoded TCR beta cDNA molecule per two T cells in model experiments. Using deep sequencing normalized with unique cDNA molecular identifiers, the study measured how TCR beta repertoire diversity changes with age. The donors were split into four age groups: young (average around 15 years), middle-aged (39), aged (more than 60) and long-lived (under 90). To avoid experimental bias, donors of different ages were spread randomly across the sequencing lanes. The study analyzed two additional independent replicas of 1 million unique cDNA reads from the same blood draw for two donors, one aged 18 to 29 and one aged 80 or older.

This clonotype has only a few counts. The target of this receptor is not known. No base quality information exists; no much larger clone differs at one position. Systemically healthy Caucasian individuals from Russia, approximately 39 in total and aged about 6 to 90 years, were included as donors. Ten milliliters of peripheral blood were collected from each donor into EDTA-treated Vacutainer tubes. Ficoll-Paque density-gradient centrifugation was used to isolate PBMCs, with at least 6.5 million per sample. Trizol reagent was used to extract total RNA from PBMCs, with at least 5.5 micrograms per sample. For every donor, flow cytometry on a PBMC aliquot measured the percentage of naive CD45RAhigh/CD27high T cells. Spanning cysteine to phenylalanine, the CDR3 consists of 15 amino acids. Here the CDR3 DNA is all that survives: 45 bases in frame from base 1. The trim is 1 base for V and 4 bases for J, with a gap of 13 bases between the germline ends. Based on the germline V gene (reference sequence), the CDR1 and CDR2 sequences are LGHDT and YNNKEL.

General findings and caveats noted by the study authors: Estimates of total diversity based on one million sequenced T cells were regarded as lower bounds and as underestimates. Conclusive comparison of naive and antigen-experienced compartments was prevented by the profiling of bulk unsorted PBMCs. The percentage of naive T cells measured by flow cytometry correlated strongly with observed TCR beta diversity. The long-lived group showed more naive CD4+ T cells, fewer expanded clones and increased TCR diversity than the aged group, suggesting age selection. As age increased, observed TCR beta diversity per million T cells dropped in a roughly linear way, and a significant reduction was already evident by age approximately 40. The CMV infection status of donors was not known, potentially confounding age-related changes in expanded clonotypes.

Library preparation employed 5' RACE. A second PCR of roughly 6 to 12 cycles was performed with a sample-barcoded 5' primer and a J-beta primer mix. A template-switch 5' adaptor carrying 12 random nucleotides introduced a unique molecular identifier onto each TCR beta cDNA molecule. Each sample yielded at least 3 million CDR3-containing paired-end reads. First-strand cDNA was synthesized from all RNA with the Mint cDNA synthesis kit, primed by a TRBC-specific oligonucleotide. After uracil-DNA glycosylase treatment, a first 18-cycle PCR used universal primers M1SS and BC2_uni_R on all cDNA. The paper's processing steps were these. For normalization, 1 million high-quality reads, each with a distinct molecular identifier, were randomly selected from each sample. Reads with shared molecular identifiers were discarded instead of being binned into consensus sequences. MiTCR, with a Q25 quality threshold and the strictest error-elimination algorithm, was used for CDR3 identification, clonotype clustering and error correction. Lower-bound total TCR beta diversity was estimated with a nonparametric unseen species model using Euler transformation. Using fastp trimming at Q25 and MiXCR clonotype assembly, TCRdb reanalyzed the public sequencing data and kept in-frame beta chains. Each CDR3 protein gets just one entry, which takes the most common genes and DNA from the rows behind it. Here the V and J calls rest on TCRdb's processing, not on the authors' analysis. The table for this sample lists some 1.8 million distinct CDR3 sequences; about two fifths of them were counted only once. Roughly 23% of the sample is taken by the ten largest.

The TCR comes from a human donor in good health. This chain is built from TRBV3-1 and TRBJ1-2; TRBD1 is a weak D gene call, 6 bases matching. The sequencing sample was made of blood. The nucleotide sequence is TGTGCCAGCAGCCAAGGTACGGGGGCCGGCTATGGCTACACCTTC. Its protein product is CASSQGTGAGYGYTF.